This TCR beta chain was identified during a study of cytomegalovirus exposure and HLA in healthy donors. Study outcomes and limitations: The CMV antigen specificity of a few CMV-associated chains was confirmed through in vitro analysis. The investigators catalogued 164 TCR beta chains as cytomegalovirus-associated.

Germline V lookup: CDR1 SGHVS, CDR2 FNYEAQ. The V gene end was trimmed by 5 bases and the J gene end by 7 bases; junction bases not matched to a gene: 5. The CDR3 is made up of 13 amino acids. Sequencing used immunoSEQ multiplex PCR; TCRdb keeps in-frame clones, though not all of them. The table records about 160,000 clones, nearly 90% of them present only once. As to this clone: Its antigen is not identified.

The TCR sequence derives from a man aged 18 to 29 in good health and CMV-seropositive. V usage is TRBV7-6 and J usage is TRBJ1-5; 7 nucleotides match TRBD1. Sequenced material: PBMCs. The CDR3 spells CASSPGGLQPQHF. In nucleotides, the CDR3 is TGTGCCAGCAGCCCAGGGGGACTCCAGCCCCAGCATTTT.